The 10 T cell receptor beta chains below were found in one sample sequenced in a study of cytomegalovirus exposure and HLA in healthy donors. In the PCR, 60 Vbeta and 13 Jbeta primers were used. Produced via immunoSEQ multiplex PCR; TCRdb's table is partial and in-frame only. The data hold some 120,000 clones, with approximately 80% observed a single time. The sequenced sample consisted of PBMCs. These receptors came from a man in his thirties or forties in good health and CMV-seropositive.

The chain employs TRBV4-3 and TRBJ2-3, with a weak D call TRBD2 (5 bases). The CDR3 has 17 amino acids. The V gene lost 4 bases and the J gene lost 0 bases, with 17 bases spanning the gap. CDR1 and CDR2 from the germline V gene are LGHNA and YSLEER. CDR3 sequence reads: CASSPLPSGSSTDTQYF. In DNA form, the CDR3 reads TGCGCCAGCAGCCCACTCCCGAGCGGTTCGAGCACAGATACGCAGTATTTT.

The sample holds a few counts of this clone. The chain couples TRBV5-5 to TRBJ1-5; D may be TRBD1 (5 bases). The V gene's germline CDR1 is SGHKS and CDR2 YYEKEE (reference sequence). This CDR3 contains 16 residues. Trimming took off 4 bases at V and 3 bases at J, with 17 bases between the two ends. The CDR3 loop reads CASSKQPTGFNQPQHF. For the CDR3, the DNA is TGTGCCAGCAGCAAACAACCAACAGGTTTCAATCAGCCCCAGCATTTT.

This clone was recorded a few times. The rearrangement links TRBV28 to TRBJ2-1; 8 bases align to TRBD1. The V segment lost 5 bases and the J segment 4 bases; nucleotides outside the gene matches: 10. The CDR3 covers 16 residues. Germline CDR1 reads MDHEN; CDR2 reads SYDVKM. CDR3 DNA: TGTGCCAGCAGTACCGACGGACAGGGAAGGTACAATGAGCAGTTCTTC. The encoded protein is CASSTDGQGRYNEQFF.

The chain employs TRBV9 and TRBJ2-2, with TRBD1 as a possible D gene (5 bases). Germline-derived CDR1 and CDR2 are SGDLS and YYNGEE. The CDR3 extends over 15 amino acids. Trimming left V 1 base short and J 2 bases short, with 9 bases between. The CDR3 loop is CASSVQGFNTGELFF. CDR3 in DNA: TGTGCCAGCAGCGTACAGGGTTTTAACACCGGGGAGCTGTTTTTT.

The chain couples TRBV27 to TRBJ2-7; a possible D gene is TRBD2 (6 bases). The V end was cut by 5 bases, the J end by 5 bases, with 13 bases between. Germline-derived CDR1 and CDR2 are MNHEY and SMNVEV (reference sequence). The CDR3 covers 13 residues. Written as DNA, the CDR3 is TGTGCCAGCAGTAATCGAGGAGGGAACGAGCAGTACTTC. Its translation: CASSNRGGNEQYF.

The rearrangement joins TRBV29-1 to TRBJ2-1; D is perhaps TRBD1 (5 bases). Germline V gene sequence: CDR1 SQVTM, CDR2 ANQGSEA. This CDR3 is 14 amino acids long. The V gene lost 6 bases and the J gene lost 2 bases, with 14 bases spanning the gap. The chain's CDR3 is CSVETALTYNEQFF. The CDR3 bases are TGCAGCGTCGAGACAGCCTTAACCTACAATGAGCAGTTCTTC.

The J gene is TRBJ2-7, the V gene TRBV9; 11 positions match TRBD2. V lost 5 bases and J lost 1; bases outside the gene matches: 2. Per germline, CDR1 SGDLS and CDR2 YYNGEE. The length of the CDR3 is 14 residues. The CDR3 protein is CASSRTSGSYEQYF. The CDR3 nucleotides are TGTGCCAGCAGTCGGACTAGCGGGTCCTACGAGCAGTACTTC.

CDR3 DNA: TGTGCCAGCAGTCAGGAGGTCGAGACCCAGTACTTC. It yields the protein CASSQEVETQYF. The gene calls are TRBV28 and TRBJ2-5; D perhaps matches TRBD2 (5 bases). The CDR3 contains 12 residues. Germline CDR1 and CDR2: MDHEN and SYDVKM. V was cut by 5 bases and J by 5 bases, with 9 bases left in between.

The chain combines TRBV5-1 with TRBJ1-6; D perhaps matches TRBD1 (6 bases). With 0 bases removed from V and 7 bases from J, the gap between germline ends came to 14 bases. Germline V gives CDR1 SGHRS, CDR2 YFSETQ. The CDR3 consists of 16 residues. CDR3 bases: TGCGCCAGCAGCTTGGTTGCCAGGGGCATAAATTCACCCCTCCACTTT. It yields the protein CASSLVARGINSPLHF.

About this clone itself: A junction end diverges from the germline sequence, so it may reflect a read error. V and J are TRBV2 and TRBJ2-6; maybe TRBD1 (6 bases). This CDR3 has 16 residues. Per germline, CDR1 SNHLY and CDR2 FYNNEI. The CDR3 region has the DNA TGTGCCAGCACCGCAGTGGGGGCTGCTGGGGCCAACGGCCTGACTTTC. Its translation: CASTAVGAAGANGLTF.